A selection of T cell receptor beta chains follows, all from one sample in a study of OX40 agonist ivuxolimab in advanced cancers. Generated by immunoSEQ multiplex PCR, the TCRdb table keeps only in-frame clones and is missing some. The sample lists about 68,000 clones, 90% to 95% occurring once. Material: CD4+ or CD8+ T cells sorted from blood, obtained in a trial of the OX40 agonist ivuxolimab. Receptors originate from an adult with an advanced solid tumor such as melanoma, head and neck, liver or kidney cancer. Both conserved end residues are part of each CDR3. The order of the fields is J gene, clone size, V gene, CDR3 protein. Size tells how often a clone was seen (once, few, many) or the class of an expanded clone, and some rows leave it out.

TRBJ1-1	NA	TRBV5-1	CASSLAQGLNTEAFF
TRBJ1-3	NA	TRBV6-5	CASSYSDSLPGNTIYF
TRBJ1-4	NA	TRBV5-1	CASSLGLGTGGRTELFF
TRBJ1-1	NA	TRBV19	CASSMAAGTTEAFF
TRBJ2-2	once	TRBV2	CASSRTGETGKLFF
TRBJ2-1	few	TRBV28	CASRRSGRADEQFF
TRBJ2-1	NA	TRBV6-4	CASSSLAGLSYNEQFF
TRBJ2-3	NA	TRBV2	CASSEMGPITDTQYF
TRBJ2-3	NA	TRBV7-6	CASSLGGGNRADTQYF
TRBJ2-1	NA	TRBV19	CASSERLAGTYNEQFF
TRBJ1-6	NA	TRBV2	CASSLQGGMNSPLHF
TRBJ2-7	NA	TRBV5-6	CASSLRTGVPYEQYF
TRBJ2-1	NA	TRBV5-1	CASRAGGQYNEQFF
TRBJ2-7	NA	TRBV7-9	CASSLAGTATYEQYF
TRBJ2-7	NA	TRBV6-1	CASSVDRGYEQYF
TRBJ2-3	NA	TRBV6-1	CASSALPSGRGTDTQYF
TRBJ2-1	NA	TRBV9	CASSVGGTYNEQFF
TRBJ1-5	NA	TRBV6-6	CASSSDRASNQPQHF
TRBJ2-4	NA	TRBV7-2	CASSLAGTSGVDIQYF
TRBJ2-3	NA	TRBV7-3	CASSPRTSGRPDTQYF
TRBJ1-5	NA	TRBV2	CASSGQGYQPQHF
TRBJ1-1	NA	TRBV18	CASSPPGVQNTEAFF
TRBJ2-7	NA	TRBV9	CASSVMGQNAVNEQYF
TRBJ1-1	NA	TRBV18	CASSPGTQRNTEAFF
TRBJ2-5	NA	TRBV18	CASSPLAVETQYF
TRBJ2-2	NA	TRBV30	CAWSLRGTSGMVGELFF
TRBJ2-5	once	TRBV5-1	CASRTSGTAETQYF
TRBJ2-1	NA	TRBV27	CASSGGRAYNEQFF
TRBJ2-3	NA	TRBV11-2	CASSLDRDTQYF
TRBJ1-1	NA	TRBV5-1	CASSSDTRGKAFF
TRBJ2-7	few	TRBV5-1	CASSFGHEQYF